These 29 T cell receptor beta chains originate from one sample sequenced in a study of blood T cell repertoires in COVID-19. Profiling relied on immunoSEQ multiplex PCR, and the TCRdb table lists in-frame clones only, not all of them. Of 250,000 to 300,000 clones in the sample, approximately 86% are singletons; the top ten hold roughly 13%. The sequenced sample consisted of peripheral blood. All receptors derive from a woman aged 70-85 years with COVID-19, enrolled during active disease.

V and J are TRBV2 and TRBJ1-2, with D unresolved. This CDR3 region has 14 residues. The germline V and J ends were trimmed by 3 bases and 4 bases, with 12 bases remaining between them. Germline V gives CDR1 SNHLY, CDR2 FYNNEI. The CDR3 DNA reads TGTGCCAGCAGTGAGGAGGGATATGGCTATGGCTACACCTTC. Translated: CASSEEGYGYGYTF.

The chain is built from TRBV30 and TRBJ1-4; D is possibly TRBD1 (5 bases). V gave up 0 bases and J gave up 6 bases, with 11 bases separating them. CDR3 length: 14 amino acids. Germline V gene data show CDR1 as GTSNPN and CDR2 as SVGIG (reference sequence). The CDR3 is CAWSVRQGHEKLFF. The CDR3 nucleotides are TGTGCCTGGAGTGTAAGGCAGGGCCATGAAAAACTGTTTTTT.

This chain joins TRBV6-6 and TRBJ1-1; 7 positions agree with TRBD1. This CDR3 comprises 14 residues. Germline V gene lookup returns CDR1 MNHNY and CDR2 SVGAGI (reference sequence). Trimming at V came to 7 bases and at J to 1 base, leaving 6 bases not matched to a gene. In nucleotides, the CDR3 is TGTGCCAGCACCGAGGACAGGAGGAACACTGAAGCTTTCTTT. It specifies CASTEDRRNTEAFF.

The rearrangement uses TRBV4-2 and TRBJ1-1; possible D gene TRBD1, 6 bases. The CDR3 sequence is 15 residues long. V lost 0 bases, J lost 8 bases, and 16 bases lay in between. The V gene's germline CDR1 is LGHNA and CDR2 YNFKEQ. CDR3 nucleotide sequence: TGTGCCAGCAGCCAAGATTTAGGGGGGGACGTAGAAGCTTTCTTT. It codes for CASSQDLGGDVEAFF.

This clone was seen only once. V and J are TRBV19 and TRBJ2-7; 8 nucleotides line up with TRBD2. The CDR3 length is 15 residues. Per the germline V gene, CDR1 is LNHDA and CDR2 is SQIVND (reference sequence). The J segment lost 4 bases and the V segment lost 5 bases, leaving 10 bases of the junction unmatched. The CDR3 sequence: CASSLGLDERYEQYF. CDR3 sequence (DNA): TGTGCCAGTAGTCTGGGACTAGACGAACGGTACGAGCAGTACTTC. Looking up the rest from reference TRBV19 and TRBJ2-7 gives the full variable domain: DGGITQSPKYLFRKEGQNVTLSCEQNLNHDAMYWYRQDPGQGLRLIYYSQIVNDFQKGDIAEGYSVSREKKESFPLTVTSAQKNPTAFYLCASSLGLDERYEQYFGPGTRLTVT.

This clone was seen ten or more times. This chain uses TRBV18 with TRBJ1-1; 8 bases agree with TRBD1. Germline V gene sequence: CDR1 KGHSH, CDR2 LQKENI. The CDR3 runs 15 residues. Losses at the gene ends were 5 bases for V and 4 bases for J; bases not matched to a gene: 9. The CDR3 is CASSSTDGQGTEAFF. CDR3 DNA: TGTGCCAGCTCATCCACGGACGGACAGGGCACTGAAGCTTTCTTT.

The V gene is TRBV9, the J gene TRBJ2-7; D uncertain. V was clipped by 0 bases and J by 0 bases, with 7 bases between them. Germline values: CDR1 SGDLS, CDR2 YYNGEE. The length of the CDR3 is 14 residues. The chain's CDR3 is CASSVGANSYEQYF. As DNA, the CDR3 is TGTGCCAGCAGCGTAGGGGCCAACTCCTACGAGCAGTACTTC.

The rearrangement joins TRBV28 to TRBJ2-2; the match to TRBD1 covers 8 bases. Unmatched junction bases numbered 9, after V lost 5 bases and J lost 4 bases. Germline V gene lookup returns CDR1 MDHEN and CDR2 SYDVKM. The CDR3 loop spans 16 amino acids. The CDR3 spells CASSPRTGRGTGELFF. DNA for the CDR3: TGTGCCAGCAGTCCCAGGACAGGGCGGGGCACCGGGGAGCTGTTTTTT.

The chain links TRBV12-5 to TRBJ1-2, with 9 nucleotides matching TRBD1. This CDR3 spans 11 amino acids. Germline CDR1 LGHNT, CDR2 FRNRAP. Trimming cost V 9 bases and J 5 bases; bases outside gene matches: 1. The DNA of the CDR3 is TGTGCTAGCGGGACAGGGTATGGCTACACCTTC. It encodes CASGTGYGYTF.

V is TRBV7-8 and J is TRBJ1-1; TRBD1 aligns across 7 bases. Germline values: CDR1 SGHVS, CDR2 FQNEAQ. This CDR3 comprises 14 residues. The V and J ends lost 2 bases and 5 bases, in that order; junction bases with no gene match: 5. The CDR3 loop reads CASSLPQGVTEAFF. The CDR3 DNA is TGTGCCAGCAGCTTACCCCAGGGGGTGACTGAAGCTTTCTTT.

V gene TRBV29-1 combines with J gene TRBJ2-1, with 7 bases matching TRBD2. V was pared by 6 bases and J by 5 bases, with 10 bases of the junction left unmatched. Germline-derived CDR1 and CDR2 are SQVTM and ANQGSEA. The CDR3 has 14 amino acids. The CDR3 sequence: CSVAPGLYNNEQFF. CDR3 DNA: TGCAGCGTGGCCCCGGGACTATACAACAATGAGCAGTTCTTC.

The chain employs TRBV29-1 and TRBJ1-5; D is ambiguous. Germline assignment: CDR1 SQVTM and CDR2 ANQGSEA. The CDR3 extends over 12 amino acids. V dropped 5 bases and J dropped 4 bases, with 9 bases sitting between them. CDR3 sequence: CSVSTENQPQHF. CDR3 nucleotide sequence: TGCAGCGTTTCTACTGAGAATCAGCCCCAGCATTTT.

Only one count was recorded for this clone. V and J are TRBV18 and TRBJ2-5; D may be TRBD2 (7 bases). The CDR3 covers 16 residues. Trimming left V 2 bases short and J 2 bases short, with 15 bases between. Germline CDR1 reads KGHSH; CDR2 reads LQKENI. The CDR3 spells CASSPGSRGPQETQYF. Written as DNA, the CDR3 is TGTGCCAGCTCACCAGGATCGCGGGGGCCTCAAGAGACCCAGTACTTC.

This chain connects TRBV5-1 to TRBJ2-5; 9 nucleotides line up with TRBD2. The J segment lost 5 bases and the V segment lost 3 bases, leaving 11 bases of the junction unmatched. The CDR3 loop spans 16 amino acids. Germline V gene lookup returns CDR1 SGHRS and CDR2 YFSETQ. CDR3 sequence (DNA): TGCGCCAGCAGCTGGGGAGGCGGGGGGGCCATGGAGACCCAGTACTTC. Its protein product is CASSWGGGGAMETQYF.

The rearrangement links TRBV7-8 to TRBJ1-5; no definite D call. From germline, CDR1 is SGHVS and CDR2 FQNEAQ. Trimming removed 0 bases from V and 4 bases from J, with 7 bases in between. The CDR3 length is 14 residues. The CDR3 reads CASSLAGKNQPQHF. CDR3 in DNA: TGTGCCAGCAGCTTAGCGGGCAAGAATCAGCCCCAGCATTTT.

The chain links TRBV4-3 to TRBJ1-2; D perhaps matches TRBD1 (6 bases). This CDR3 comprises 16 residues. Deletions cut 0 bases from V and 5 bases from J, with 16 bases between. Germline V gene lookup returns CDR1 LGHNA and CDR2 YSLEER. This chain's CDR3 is CASSQDRGGYGYGYTF. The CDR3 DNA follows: TGCGCCAGCAGCCAAGATAGGGGGGGGTATGGATATGGCTACACCTTC.

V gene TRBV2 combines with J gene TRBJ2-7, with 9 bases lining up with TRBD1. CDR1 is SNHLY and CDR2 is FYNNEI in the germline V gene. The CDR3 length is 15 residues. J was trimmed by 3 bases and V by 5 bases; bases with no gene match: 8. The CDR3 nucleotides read TGTGCCAGCAGTTGGGGGACAGGGTTTGGCTACGAGCAGTACTTC. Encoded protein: CASSWGTGFGYEQYF.

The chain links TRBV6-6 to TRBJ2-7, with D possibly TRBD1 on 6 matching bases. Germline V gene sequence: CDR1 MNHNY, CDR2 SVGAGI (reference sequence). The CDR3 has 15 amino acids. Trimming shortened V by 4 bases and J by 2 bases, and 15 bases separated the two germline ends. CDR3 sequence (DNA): TGTGCCAGCAGTTCCTTCGGACAGTTAACCTACGAGCAGTACTTC. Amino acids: CASSSFGQLTYEQYF.

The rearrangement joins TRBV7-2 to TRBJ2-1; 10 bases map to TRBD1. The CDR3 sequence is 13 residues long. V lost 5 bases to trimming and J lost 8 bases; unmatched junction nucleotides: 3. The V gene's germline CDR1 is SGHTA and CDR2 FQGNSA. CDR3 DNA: TGTGCCAGCAGCGGACAGGGGGGAGATGAGCAGTTCTTC. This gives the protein CASSGQGGDEQFF.

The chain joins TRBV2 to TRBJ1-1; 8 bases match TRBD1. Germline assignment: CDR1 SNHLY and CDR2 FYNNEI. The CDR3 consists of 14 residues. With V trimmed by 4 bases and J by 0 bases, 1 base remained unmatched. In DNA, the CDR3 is TGTGCCAGCAGTGGGACAGGGATGAACACTGAAGCTTTCTTT. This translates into CASSGTGMNTEAFF.

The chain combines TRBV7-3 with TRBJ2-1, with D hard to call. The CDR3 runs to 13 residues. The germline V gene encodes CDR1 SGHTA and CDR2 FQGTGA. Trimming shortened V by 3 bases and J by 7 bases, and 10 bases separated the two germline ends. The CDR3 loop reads CASSFTSTNEQFF. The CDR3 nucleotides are TGTGCCAGCAGCTTTACCAGTACGAATGAGCAGTTCTTC.

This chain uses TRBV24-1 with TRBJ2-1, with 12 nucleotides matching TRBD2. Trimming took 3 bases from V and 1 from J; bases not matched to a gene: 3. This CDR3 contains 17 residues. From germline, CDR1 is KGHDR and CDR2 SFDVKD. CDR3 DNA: TGTGCCACCAGTGATCAGACTAGCGGGGGTTCCTACAATGAGCAGTTCTTC. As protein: CATSDQTSGGSYNEQFF.

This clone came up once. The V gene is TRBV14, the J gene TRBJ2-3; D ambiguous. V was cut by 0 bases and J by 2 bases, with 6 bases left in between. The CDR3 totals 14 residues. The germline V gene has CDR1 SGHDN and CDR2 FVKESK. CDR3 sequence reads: CASSQDLYTDTQYF. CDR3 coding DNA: TGTGCCAGCAGCCAAGACCTGTACACAGATACGCAGTATTTT.

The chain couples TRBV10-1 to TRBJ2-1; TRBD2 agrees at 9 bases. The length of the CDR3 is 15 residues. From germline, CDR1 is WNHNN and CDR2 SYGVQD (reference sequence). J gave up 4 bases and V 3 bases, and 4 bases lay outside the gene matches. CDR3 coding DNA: TGCGCCAGCAGTGAACAGCGGGGGGTTTACAATGAGCAGTTCTTC. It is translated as CASSEQRGVYNEQFF.

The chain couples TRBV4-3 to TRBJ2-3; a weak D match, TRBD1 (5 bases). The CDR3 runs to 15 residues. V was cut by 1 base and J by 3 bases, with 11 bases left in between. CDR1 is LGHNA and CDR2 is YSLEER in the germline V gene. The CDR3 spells CASSQGSGNTDTQYF. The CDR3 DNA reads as TGCGCCAGCAGCCAAGGTTCAGGGAATACAGATACGCAGTATTTT.

CDR3 sequence (DNA): TGTGCCAGCAGTCGGACTCCCTTATATTCAGATACGCAGTATTTT. Amino acids: CASSRTPLYSDTQYF. The rearrangement links TRBV2 to TRBJ2-3, with D maybe TRBD2 (5 bases). V lost 5 bases and J lost 4, with 16 bases in between. The CDR3 runs to 15 residues. The germline CDR1 and CDR2 sequences are SNHLY and FYNNEI.

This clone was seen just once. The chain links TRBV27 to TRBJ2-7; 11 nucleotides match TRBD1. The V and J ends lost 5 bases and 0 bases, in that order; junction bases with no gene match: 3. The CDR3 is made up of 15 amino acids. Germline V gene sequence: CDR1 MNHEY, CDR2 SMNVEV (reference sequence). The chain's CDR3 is CASSPGTGGSYEQYF. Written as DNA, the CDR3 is TGTGCCAGCAGTCCCGGGACAGGGGGCTCCTACGAGCAGTACTTC.

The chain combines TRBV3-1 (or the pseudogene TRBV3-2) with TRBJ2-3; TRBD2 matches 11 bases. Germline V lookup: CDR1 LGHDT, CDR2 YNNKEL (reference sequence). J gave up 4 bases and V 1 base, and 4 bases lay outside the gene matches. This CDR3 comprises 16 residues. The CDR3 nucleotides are TGTGCCAGCAGCCAAGGCTCTAGCGGGGGGTCAGATACGCAGTATTTT. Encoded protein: CASSQGSSGGSDTQYF.

The CDR3 coding sequence is TGTGCCAGCAGCGTGGGACTAGCGGGGGGTTGGAGCTCCTACAATGAGCAGTTCTTC. Protein: CASSVGLAGGWSSYNEQFF. V and J are TRBV9 and TRBJ2-1; 15 positions match TRBD2. This CDR3 is built from 19 residues. Germline V lookup: CDR1 SGDLS, CDR2 YYNGEE. V lost 2 bases and J lost 0; bases outside the gene matches: 6.